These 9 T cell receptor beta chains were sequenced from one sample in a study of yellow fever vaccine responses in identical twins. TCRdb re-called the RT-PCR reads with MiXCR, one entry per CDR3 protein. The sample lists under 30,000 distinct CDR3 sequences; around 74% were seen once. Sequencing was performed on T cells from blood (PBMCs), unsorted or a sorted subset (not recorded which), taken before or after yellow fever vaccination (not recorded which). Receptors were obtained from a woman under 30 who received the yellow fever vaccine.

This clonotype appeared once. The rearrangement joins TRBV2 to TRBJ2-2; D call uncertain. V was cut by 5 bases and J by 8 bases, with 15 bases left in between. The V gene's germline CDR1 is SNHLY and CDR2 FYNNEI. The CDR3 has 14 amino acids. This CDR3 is CASSTERGSGELFF. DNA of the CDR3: TGTGCCAGCAGTACAGAACGTGGATCGGGGGAGCTGTTTTTT.

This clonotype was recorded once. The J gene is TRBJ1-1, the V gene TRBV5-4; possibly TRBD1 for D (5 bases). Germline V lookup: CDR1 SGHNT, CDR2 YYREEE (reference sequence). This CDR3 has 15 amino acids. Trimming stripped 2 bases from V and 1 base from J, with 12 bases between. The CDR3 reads CASSFSGLRNTEAFF. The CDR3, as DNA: TGTGCCAGCAGCTTCTCGGGACTGCGGAACACTGAAGCTTTCTTT.

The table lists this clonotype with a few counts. In DNA, the CDR3 is TGTGCCAGCAGCTTAGGGGGGTCTCAGCCCCAGCATTTT. Protein product: CASSLGGSQPQHF. The chain recombines TRBV11-2 with TRBJ1-5, with D tentatively TRBD1 (5 bases). V was cut by 1 base and J by 6 bases, with 7 bases left in between. The CDR3 runs 13 residues. Germline V lookup: CDR1 SGHAT, CDR2 FQNNGV.

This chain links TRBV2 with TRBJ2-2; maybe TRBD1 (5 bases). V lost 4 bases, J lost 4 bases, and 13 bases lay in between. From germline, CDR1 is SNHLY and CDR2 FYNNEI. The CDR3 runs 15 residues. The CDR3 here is CASSATDRVTGELFF. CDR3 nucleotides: TGTGCCAGCAGTGCCACTGACAGAGTCACCGGGGAGCTGTTTTTT.

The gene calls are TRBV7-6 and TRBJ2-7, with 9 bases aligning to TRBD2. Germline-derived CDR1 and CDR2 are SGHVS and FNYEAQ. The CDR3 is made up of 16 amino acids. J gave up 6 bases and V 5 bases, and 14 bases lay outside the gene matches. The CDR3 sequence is CASSKETSGVQGEQYF. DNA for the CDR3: TGTGCCAGCAGCAAGGAGACTAGCGGAGTCCAAGGCGAGCAGTACTTC.

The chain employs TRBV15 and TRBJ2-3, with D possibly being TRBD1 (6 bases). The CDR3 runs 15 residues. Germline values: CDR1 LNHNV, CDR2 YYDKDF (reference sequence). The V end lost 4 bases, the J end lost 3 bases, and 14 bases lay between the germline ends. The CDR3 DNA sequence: TGTGCCACCAGCACAGACCGGACAGCTACAGATACGCAGTATTTT. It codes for CATSTDRTATDTQYF.

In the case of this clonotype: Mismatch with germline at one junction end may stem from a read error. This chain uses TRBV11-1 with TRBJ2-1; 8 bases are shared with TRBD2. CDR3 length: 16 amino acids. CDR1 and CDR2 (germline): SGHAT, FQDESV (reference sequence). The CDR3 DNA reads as TGTGCCAGCAGGTTAGCGGGATCTGATCATGCGGATGAGCAGTTCTTC. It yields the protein CASRLAGSDHADEQFF.

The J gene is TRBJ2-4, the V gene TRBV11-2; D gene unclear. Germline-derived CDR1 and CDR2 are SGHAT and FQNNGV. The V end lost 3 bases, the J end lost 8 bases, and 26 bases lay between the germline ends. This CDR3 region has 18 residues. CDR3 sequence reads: CASSFGHLLFKGGDIQYF. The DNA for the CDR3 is TGTGCCAGCAGCTTTGGGCACCTCCTCTTCAAAGGTGGTGACATTCAGTACTTC.

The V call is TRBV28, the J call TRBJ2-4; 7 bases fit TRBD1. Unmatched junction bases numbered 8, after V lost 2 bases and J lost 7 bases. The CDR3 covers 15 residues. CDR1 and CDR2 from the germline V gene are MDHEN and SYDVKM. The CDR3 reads CASSLQGGAMNIQYF. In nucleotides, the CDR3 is TGTGCCAGCAGTTTACAAGGGGGCGCGATGAACATTCAGTACTTC.